This T cell receptor (beta chain) was identified during a study of beta chain features in type 1 diabetes. Overall study context: Regarding age, gender and cell yields, patients proved similar to healthy donors. Findings and limits, study-wide: VDJ junctions in type 1 diabetes patients carried more deletions and fewer insertions.

Details on this clone: Its antigen is not known.

Germline CDR1 is SNHLY and CDR2 is FYNNEI. The CDR3 consists of 16 residues. V lost 6 bases, J lost 0 bases, and 16 bases lay in between. A CD45RO/CCR7/CD25/CD127/CD95/CD27 panel sorted naive, central memory, regulatory and stem cell-like memory CD4+ cells. The authors reverse transcribed all of the isolated RNA, so sequencing captured expressed TCRB transcripts. The table came from immunoSEQ multiplex PCR; TCRdb's copy has only in-frame clones and leaves some out. The sample gives around 250,000 clones, about 30% of which show up once; approximately 4% is in the top ten. The TCR was taken from a man aged 25-45 years in good health. The sequenced sample consisted of central memory CD4+ T cells from blood. The chain uses TRBV2 and TRBJ2-3; weak D call: TRBD2 (5 bases). CDR3 DNA sequence: TGTGCCAGCAGGAGGGCGGGCAGGCCTAGCACAGATACGCAGTATTTT. It is translated as CASRRAGRPSTDTQYF.